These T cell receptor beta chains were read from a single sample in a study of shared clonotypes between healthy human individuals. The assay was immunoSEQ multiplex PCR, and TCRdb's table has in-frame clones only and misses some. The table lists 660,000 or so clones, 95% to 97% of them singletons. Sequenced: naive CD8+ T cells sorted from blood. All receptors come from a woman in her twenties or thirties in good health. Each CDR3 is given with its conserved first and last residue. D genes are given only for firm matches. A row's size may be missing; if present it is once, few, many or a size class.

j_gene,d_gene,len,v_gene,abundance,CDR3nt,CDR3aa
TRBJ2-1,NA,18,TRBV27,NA,TGTGCCAGCAGTTTAAGGGGCCCCCGAAGGGGCCCCACAAGGGAGCAGTTCTTC,CASSLRGPRRGPTREQFF
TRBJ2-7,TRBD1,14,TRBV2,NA,TGTGCCAGCCAGACAGGGAGCGAAGCGTACGAGCAGTACTTC,CASQTGSEAYEQYF
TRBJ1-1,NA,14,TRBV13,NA,TGTGCCAGCAGCTGGTGGACTGATTTGACTGAAGCTTTCTTT,CASSWWTDLTEAFF
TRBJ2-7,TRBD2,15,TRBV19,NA,TGTGCCAGTAAGGGACTAGCGGGCACCCTTCACGAGCAGTACTTC,CASKGLAGTLHEQYF
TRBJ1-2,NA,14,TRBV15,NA,TGTGCCACCAGCAGAGACAGCTTTGACTATGGCTACACCTTC,CATSRDSFDYGYTF
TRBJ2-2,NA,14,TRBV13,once,TGTGCCAGCAGCTCCGGGACGAGGACCGGGGAGCTGTTTTTT,CASSSGTRTGELFF
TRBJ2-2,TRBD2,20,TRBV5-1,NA,TGCGCCAGCAGCTTGGACGCTCTTTGGGGTAGCGGGAAGAACACCGGGGAGCTGTTTTTT,CASSLDALWGSGKNTGELFF
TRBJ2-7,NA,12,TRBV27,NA,TGTGCCAGCAGTTTCAGACCGGACGAGCAGTACTTC,CASSFRPDEQYF
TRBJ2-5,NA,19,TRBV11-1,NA,TGTGCCAGCAGCGCCCCGACGTGGGAGGATGGATGGTGGGAAGAGACCCAGTACTTC,CASSAPTWEDGWWEETQYF
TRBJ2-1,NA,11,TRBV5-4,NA,TGTGCCAGCAGTCGACTTAATGAGCAGTTCTTC,CASSRLNEQFF
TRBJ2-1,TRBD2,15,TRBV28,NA,TGTGCCAGCAGTCCTAACTGGGAGGGCTACAATGAGCAGTTCTTC,CASSPNWEGYNEQFF
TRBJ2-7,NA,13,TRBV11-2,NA,TGTGCCAGCAGCTTAGGGGTAGGAGCCGAGCAGTACTTC,CASSLGVGAEQYF
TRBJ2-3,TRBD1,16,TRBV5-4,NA,TGTGCCAGCAGCTTGGTGGGGACAGGGGAGCCAGATACGCAGTATTTT,CASSLVGTGEPDTQYF
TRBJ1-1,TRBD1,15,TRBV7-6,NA,TGTGCCAGCAGCTTAGACGGAGGGGGCGGAACTGAAGCTTTCTTT,CASSLDGGGGTEAFF
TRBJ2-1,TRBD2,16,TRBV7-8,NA,TGTGCCAGCAGCCCGCGATATAGCGGGGGTTACAATGAGCAGTTCTTC,CASSPRYSGGYNEQFF
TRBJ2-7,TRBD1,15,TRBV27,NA,TGTGCCAGCAAGGCAGGGGGCGCCGCGTTCTACGAGCAGTACTTC,CASKAGGAAFYEQYF
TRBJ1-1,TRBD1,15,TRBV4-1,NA,TGCGCCAGCAGCCAGGCTTGGACAGGGACCACTGAAGCTTTCTTT,CASSQAWTGTTEAFF
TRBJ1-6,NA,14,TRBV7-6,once,TGTGCCAGCAGCCCAGAAGGGGGGAATTCACCCCTCCACTTT,CASSPEGGNSPLHF
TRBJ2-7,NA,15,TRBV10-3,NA,TGTGCCATCAGTGCATGGCAGGAAAACTCCTACGAGCAGTACTTC,CAISAWQENSYEQYF
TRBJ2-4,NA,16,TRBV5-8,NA,TGTGCCAGCAGCTTCGACAGGGAGGGGACCAAAAACATTCAGTACTTC,CASSFDREGTKNIQYF
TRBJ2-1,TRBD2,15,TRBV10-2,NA,TGCGCCAGTTATTTAGCGGGAGGTCTTGGGAATGAGCAGTTCTTC,CASYLAGGLGNEQFF
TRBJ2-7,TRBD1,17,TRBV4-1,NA,TGCGCCAGCAGCCATCGCCTCACCGGGACAGGGGCCTACGAGCAGTACTTC,CASSHRLTGTGAYEQYF
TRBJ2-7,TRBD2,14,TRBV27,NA,TGTGCCAGCAGTAAGCGGGAGGGACCCTACGAGCAGTACTTC,CASSKREGPYEQYF
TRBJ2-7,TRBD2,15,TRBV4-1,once,TGCGCCAGCAGCCAAGTTTCTAGCGGCTACTACGAGCAGTACTTC,CASSQVSSGYYEQYF
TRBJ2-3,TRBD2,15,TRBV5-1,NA,TGCGCCAGCAGCTCCGGGACTAGCTACACAGATACGCAGTATTTT,CASSSGTSYTDTQYF
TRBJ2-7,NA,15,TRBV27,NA,TGTGCCAGCAGTCCTACGACAGGAACCGCCTACGAGCAGTACTTC,CASSPTTGTAYEQYF
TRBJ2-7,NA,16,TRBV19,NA,TGTGCCAGTAGTATTAGTCCCAGCCAACCTTCTCTCGAGCAGTACTTC,CASSISPSQPSLEQYF
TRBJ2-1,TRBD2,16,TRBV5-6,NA,TGTGCCAGCACCTTGTGGGGAGCGGGAGGGCCCTATGAGCAGTTCTTC,CASTLWGAGGPYEQFF
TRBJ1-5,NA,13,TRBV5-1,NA,TGCGCCAGCAGCCCGGAAGCTGGTCAGCCCCAGCATTTT,CASSPEAGQPQHF
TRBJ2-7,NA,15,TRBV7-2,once,TGTGCCAGCAGCTTACCGAAAGGTCCAACGGAGGAGCAGTACTTC,CASSLPKGPTEEQYF
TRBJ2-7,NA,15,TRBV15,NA,TGTGCCACCAGCAGAGGTGCACAGGGAGTAAACGAGCAGTACTTC,CATSRGAQGVNEQYF
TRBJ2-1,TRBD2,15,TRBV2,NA,TGTGCCAGCAGTGACCTTGCGGGAGTCTACAATGAGCAGTTCTTC,CASSDLAGVYNEQFF
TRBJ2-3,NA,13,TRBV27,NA,TGTGCCAGCAGTTGGGCGAGCACAGATACGCAGTATTTT,CASSWASTDTQYF
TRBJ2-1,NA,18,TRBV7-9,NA,TGTGCCAGCAGCTTATTATATGCGGACACGCTCTCCTACAATGAGCAGTTCTTC,CASSLLYADTLSYNEQFF
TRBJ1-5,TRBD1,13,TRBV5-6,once,TGTGCCAGCAACACCAGGGGGCGTGAGCCCCAGCATTTT,CASNTRGREPQHF
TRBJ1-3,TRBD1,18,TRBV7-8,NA,TGTGCCAGCAGCCCTAAGGGAAGGACAGGGAGTGCTGGAAACACCATATATTTT,CASSPKGRTGSAGNTIYF
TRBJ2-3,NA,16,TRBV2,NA,TGTGCCAGCACCCCAGCCGGGACACCCAGCACAGATACGCAGTATTTT,CASTPAGTPSTDTQYF
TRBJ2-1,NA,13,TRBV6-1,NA,TGTGCCAGCAGTGAACATAATATGAATGAGCAGTTCTTC,CASSEHNMNEQFF
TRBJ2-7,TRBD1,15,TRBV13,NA,TGTGCCAGCAGCTTGACCGGGACAGGGTTTAACGAGCAGTACTTC,CASSLTGTGFNEQYF
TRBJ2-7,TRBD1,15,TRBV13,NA,TGTGCCAGCAGCCAAACCGACAGGGTGCACTACGAGCAGTACTTC,CASSQTDRVHYEQYF